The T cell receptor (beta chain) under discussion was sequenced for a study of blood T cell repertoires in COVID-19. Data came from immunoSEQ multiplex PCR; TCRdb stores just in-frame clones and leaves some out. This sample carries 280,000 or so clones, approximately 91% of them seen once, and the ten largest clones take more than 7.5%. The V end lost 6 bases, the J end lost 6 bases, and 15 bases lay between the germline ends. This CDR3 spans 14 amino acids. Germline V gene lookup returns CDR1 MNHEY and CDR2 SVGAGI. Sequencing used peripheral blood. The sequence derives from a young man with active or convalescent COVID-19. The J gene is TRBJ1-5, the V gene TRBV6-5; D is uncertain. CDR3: CASRDVTGGQPQHF. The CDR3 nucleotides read TGTGCCAGCAGGGATGTCACGGGAGGTCAGCCCCAGCATTTT.